One and the same sample provided the 21 T cell receptor beta chains below, sequenced in a study of cytomegalovirus exposure and HLA in healthy donors. Amplification used 60 Vbeta primers and 13 Jbeta primers. Some clones are missing from TCRdb's copy, which holds only in-frame ones; the method was immunoSEQ multiplex PCR. The table lists under 250,000 clones, around 80% of them singletons, with about 0.45% in the top ten. Sequencing was performed on PBMCs. The receptors stem from a boy aged 5-17 years in good health and CMV-seronegative.

V is TRBV4-1 and J is TRBJ2-5, with 13 nucleotides matching TRBD2. With V trimmed by 5 bases and J by 9 bases, 9 bases remained unmatched. This CDR3 has 15 amino acids. CDR1 is MGHRA, CDR2 YSYEKL, per germline. CDR3 in DNA: TGCGCCAGCAGCGAGGGACTAGCGGGAAGAGGGGCCCAGTACTTC. Residues: CASSEGLAGRGAQYF.

This chain connects TRBV11-2 to TRBJ1-2, with 7 bases aligning to TRBD1. This CDR3 has 13 amino acids. Trimming at V came to 4 bases and at J to 4 bases, leaving 3 bases not matched to a gene. Germline-derived CDR1 and CDR2 are SGHAT and FQNNGV. The DNA of the CDR3 is TGTGCCAGCAGCTCGGGACAGACCTATGGCTACACCTTC. It is translated as CASSSGQTYGYTF.

In its sample, this clone was seen once. At one of its ends the junction is not consistent with the germline gene, which may arise from a read error. This sample includes further DNA sequences coding for the same CDR3. The V gene is TRBV7-3, the J gene TRBJ1-1; 9 bases are shared with TRBD1. The CDR3 has 15 residues. Per germline, CDR1 SGHTA and CDR2 FQGTGA. The CDR3 loop reads CASSTGDREYTEAFF. The DNA of the CDR3 is TGCGCCAGCAGCACGGGGGACAGGGAGTACACTGAAGCTTTCTTT.

The gene calls are TRBV7-8 and TRBJ2-1; 9 nucleotides match TRBD2. The J segment lost 6 bases and the V segment lost 2 bases, leaving 5 bases of the junction unmatched. CDR1 is SGHVS, CDR2 FQNEAQ, per germline. There are 15 residues in the CDR3. Here the CDR3 reads CASSLIAGAPNEQFF. CDR3 DNA: TGTGCCAGCAGCTTAATAGCGGGAGCCCCCAATGAGCAGTTCTTC.

The chain links TRBV6-1 to TRBJ2-3; 10 bases align to TRBD1. V dropped 5 bases and J dropped 1; count of bases not matched to a gene: 3. Germline values: CDR1 MNHNS, CDR2 SASEGT. The CDR3 spans 15 residues. The CDR3 loop reads CASSLTGGGTDTQYF. As DNA, the CDR3 is TGTGCCAGCAGTTTGACAGGGGGCGGCACAGATACGCAGTATTTT.

V gene TRBV11-2 combines with J gene TRBJ2-1; maybe TRBD2 (6 bases). The V end was cut by 5 bases, the J end by 4 bases, with 15 bases between. This CDR3 is 15 amino acids long. The germline V gene has CDR1 SGHAT and CDR2 FQNNGV. CDR3 coding DNA: TGTGCCAGCAGCCCCAACCCAGGGACTTACAATGAGCAGTTCTTC. Protein sequence: CASSPNPGTYNEQFF.

The chain recombines TRBV2 with TRBJ2-7, with 7 nucleotides matching TRBD2. CDR1 and CDR2 (germline): SNHLY, FYNNEI. The CDR3 has 10 amino acids. V lost 10 bases to trimming and J lost 7 bases; unmatched junction nucleotides: 4. CDR3 loop: CATRGGEQYF. The CDR3 DNA follows: TGTGCCACCCGGGGAGGGGAGCAGTACTTC.

This clone was counted between two and nine times. The chain employs TRBV2 and TRBJ2-7; D is undetermined. Trimming removed 4 bases from V and 5 bases from J, with 15 bases in between. The CDR3 runs 14 residues. CDR1 is SNHLY, CDR2 FYNNEI, per germline. CDR3 residues: CASSAEARSHEQYF. CDR3 coding DNA: TGTGCCAGCAGTGCCGAGGCGCGTTCCCACGAGCAGTACTTC. The full variable domain, with the rest looked up from reference TRBV2 and TRBJ2-7, is EPEVTQTPSHQVTQMGQEVILRCVPISNHLYFYWYRQILGQKVEFLVSFYNNEISEKSEIFDDQFSVERPDGSNFTLKIRSTKLEDSAMYFCASSAEARSHEQYFGPGTRLTVT.

This clone was observed a handful of times. The V gene is TRBV6-5, the J gene TRBJ1-2; TRBD1 aligns across 8 bases. The J segment lost 8 bases and the V segment lost 4 bases, leaving 6 bases of the junction unmatched. Per germline, CDR1 MNHEY and CDR2 SVGAGI. The CDR3 sequence is 13 residues long. In DNA, the CDR3 is TGTGCCAGCAGTTTCCAGGGGGCAGGAGGCTACACCTTC. This sequence encodes CASSFQGAGGYTF.

This clone was seen a few times. CDR3 bases: TGTGCCAGCAGTGGGGGGGGTCTTCTCTGGATGAACACTGAAGCTTTCTTT. Translating gives CASSGGGLLWMNTEAFF. The chain has TRBV6-1 and TRBJ1-1, with TRBD1 as a possible D gene (5 bases). V gave up 4 bases and J gave up 0 bases, with 18 bases separating them. Germline V gene sequence: CDR1 MNHNS, CDR2 SASEGT. The CDR3 contains 17 residues.

The V call is TRBV6-5, the J call TRBJ2-1; TRBD1 matches 7 bases. Germline V gene data show CDR1 as MNHEY and CDR2 as SVGAGI. The CDR3 is 14 residues long. The junction had 3 bases not matched to a gene; V was cut back by 0 bases and J by 7 bases. CDR3 in DNA: TGTGCCAGCAGTTACTCGCCGACAGGGAATGAGCAGTTCTTC. This translates into CASSYSPTGNEQFF.

The chain joins TRBV7-9 to TRBJ1-1; D gene unclear. The CDR3 sequence is 13 residues long. Trimming took 3 bases from V and 1 from J, leaving 6 bases between them. Per the germline V gene, CDR1 is SEHNR and CDR2 is FQNEAQ (reference sequence). The CDR3 DNA sequence: TGTGCCAGCAGCTTTGGCAAGAACACTGAAGCTTTCTTT. It codes for CASSFGKNTEAFF.

Only a few counts were recorded for this clone. This chain joins TRBV6-6 and TRBJ2-2; tentative D call: TRBD1 (5 bases). This CDR3 spans 15 amino acids. Trimming took off 2 bases at V and 4 bases at J, with 11 bases between the two ends. Germline loops: CDR1 MNHNY, CDR2 SVGAGI (reference sequence). CDR3 DNA sequence: TGTGCCAGCAGTTACGGACACACTATCACCGGGGAGCTGTTTTTT. Its translation is CASSYGHTITGELFF.

The rearrangement uses TRBV14 and TRBJ2-3; a weak D match, TRBD1 (6 bases). Per the germline V gene, CDR1 is SGHDN and CDR2 is FVKESK. The CDR3 runs to 16 residues. Trimming took off 0 bases at V and 4 bases at J, with 14 bases between the two ends. CDR3 nucleotides: TGTGCCAGCAGCCAAGATTCCCCAGGGGTGGCAGATACGCAGTATTTT. This sequence encodes CASSQDSPGVADTQYF.

This chain connects TRBV30 to TRBJ1-2, with a tentative D call TRBD1 (6 bases). V gave up 0 bases and J gave up 8 bases, with 19 bases separating them. The CDR3 spans 15 residues. CDR1 is GTSNPN, CDR2 SVGIG, per germline (reference sequence). CDR3 in amino acids: CAWSVTDPGVKGYTF. For the CDR3, the DNA is TGTGCCTGGAGTGTAACGGACCCAGGGGTGAAGGGCTACACCTTC.

This chain uses TRBV30 with TRBJ1-2; tentative D call: TRBD1 (5 bases). V was trimmed by 0 bases and J by 3 bases, leaving 5 bases between them. The CDR3 length is 12 residues. Per the germline V gene, CDR1 is GTSNPN and CDR2 is SVGIG (reference sequence). CDR3 residues: CAWSVGDYGYTF. CDR3 nucleotides: TGTGCCTGGAGTGTAGGGGACTATGGCTACACCTTC.

The chain recombines TRBV5-4 with TRBJ2-7, with TRBD1 matching 11 bases. The J segment lost 1 base and the V segment lost 4 bases, leaving 7 bases of the junction unmatched. The CDR3 loop spans 16 amino acids. In germline, CDR1 is SGHNT, CDR2 YYREEE (reference sequence). CDR3 in DNA: TGTGCCAGCAGCAGCCGGGACAGGGGGGCGTCCTACGAGCAGTACTTC. Protein: CASSSRDRGASYEQYF.

The chain has TRBV5-1 and TRBJ1-2; D gene uncertain. The CDR3 is made up of 12 amino acids. The germline gives CDR1 SGHRS, CDR2 YFSETQ. V lost 4 bases, J lost 5 bases, and 9 bases lay in between. Written as DNA, the CDR3 is TGCGCCAGCAGCCCCGCAGGATATGGCTACACCTTC. The encoded protein is CASSPAGYGYTF.

The rearrangement uses TRBV10-3 and TRBJ2-7, with D possibly matching TRBD2 (6 bases). The germline V gene has CDR1 ENHRY and CDR2 SYGVKD. With 5 bases removed from V and 2 bases from J, the gap between germline ends came to 13 bases. The CDR3 spans 14 residues. Here the CDR3 reads CAISIQGEAYEQYF. The CDR3 DNA sequence: TGTGCCATCAGTATTCAAGGGGAGGCCTACGAGCAGTACTTC.

This chain uses TRBV9 with TRBJ2-7; 7 bases line up with TRBD1. This CDR3 spans 14 amino acids. Trimming removed 3 bases from V and 0 bases from J; junction bases left unmatched: 3. The V gene's germline CDR1 is SGDLS and CDR2 YYNGEE. CDR3 DNA: TGTGCCAGCAGCGACAGGGGTATCTCCTACGAGCAGTACTTC. Encoded protein: CASSDRGISYEQYF. Full variable domain (remainder filled in from reference TRBV9 and TRBJ2-7): DSGVTQTPKHLITATGQRVTLRCSPRSGDLSVYWYQQSLDQGLQFLIQYYNGEERAKGNILERFSAQQFPDLHSELNLSSLELGDSALYFCASSDRGISYEQYFGPGTRLTVT.

This clone came up once. The rearrangement uses TRBV29-1 and TRBJ1-4, with D maybe TRBD1 (6 bases). The CDR3 contains 20 residues. CDR1 SQVTM and CDR2 ANQGSEA come from the germline V gene. V was trimmed by 4 bases and J by 3 bases, leaving 30 bases between them. CDR3 amino acids: CSVGGIGGRTGRDPNEKLFF. The DNA for the CDR3 is TGCAGCGTTGGGGGGATAGGCGGGCGAACAGGGCGAGACCCTAATGAAAAACTGTTTTTT.